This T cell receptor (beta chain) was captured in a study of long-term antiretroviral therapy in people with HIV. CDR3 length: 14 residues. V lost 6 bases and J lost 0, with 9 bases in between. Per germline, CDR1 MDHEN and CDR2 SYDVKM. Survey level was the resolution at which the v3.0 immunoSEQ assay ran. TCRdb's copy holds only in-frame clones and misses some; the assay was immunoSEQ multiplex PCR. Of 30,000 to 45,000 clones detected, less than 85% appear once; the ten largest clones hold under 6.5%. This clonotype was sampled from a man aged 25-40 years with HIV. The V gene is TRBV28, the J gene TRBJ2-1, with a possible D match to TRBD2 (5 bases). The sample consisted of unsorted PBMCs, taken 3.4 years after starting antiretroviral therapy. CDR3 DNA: TGTGCCAGCAGAAAGCGGAGCTCCTACAATGAGCAGTTCTTC. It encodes CASRKRSSYNEQFF. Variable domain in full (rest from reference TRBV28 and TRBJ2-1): DVKVTQSSRYLVKRTGEKVFLECVQDMDHENMFWYRQDPGLGLRLIYFSYDVKMKEKGDIPEGYSVSREKKERFSLILESASTNQTSMYLCASRKRSSYNEQFFGPGTRLTVL.